This section outlines one T cell receptor (beta chain) sequence together with its context. Antigen unknown. Vbeta (60) and Jbeta (13) primers were used in the PCR. Libraries were prepared by immunoSEQ multiplex PCR; TCRdb keeps only in-frame clonotypes and omits some of them. The table shows 95,000 to 150,000 clones, with more than 75% occurring only once. The data derive from a study of cytomegalovirus exposure and HLA in healthy donors. Study findings and constraints: As a later analysis showed, a missense DCLRE1C variant was linked to trimming of TCR beta V- and J-genes.

The V end was cut by 3 bases, the J end by 0 bases, with 12 bases between. This CDR3 contains 16 residues. CDR1 is SGHVS, CDR2 FQNEAQ, per germline. This TCR derives from a man aged 25 to 45 in good health and CMV-seropositive. The sample taken for sequencing was PBMCs. The chain is built from TRBV7-8 and TRBJ1-5, with a weak D call TRBD1 (6 bases). CDR3 nucleotide sequence: TGTGCCAGCAGCTTTACAGGGTCCTATAGCAATCAGCCCCAGCATTTT. Residues: CASSFTGSYSNQPQHF.